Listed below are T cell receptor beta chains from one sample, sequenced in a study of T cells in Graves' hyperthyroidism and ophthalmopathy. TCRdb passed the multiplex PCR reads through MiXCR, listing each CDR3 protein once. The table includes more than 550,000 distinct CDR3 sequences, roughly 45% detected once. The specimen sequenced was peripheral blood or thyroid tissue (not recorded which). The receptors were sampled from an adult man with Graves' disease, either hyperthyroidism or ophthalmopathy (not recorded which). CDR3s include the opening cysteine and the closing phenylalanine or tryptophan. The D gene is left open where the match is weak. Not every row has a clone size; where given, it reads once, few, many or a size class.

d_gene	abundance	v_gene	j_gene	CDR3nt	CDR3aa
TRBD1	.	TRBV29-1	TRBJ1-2	TGCAGTCTCCGGGACAGTCGAGCCTACACCTTC	CSLRDSRAYTF
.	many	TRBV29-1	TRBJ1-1	TGCAGCGTTGAGGGCGGCACTTGGTGGGACACTGAAGCTTTCTTT	CSVEGGTWWDTEAFF
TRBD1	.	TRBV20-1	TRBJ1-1	TGCAGTGCTAGTGCGCAGGGGGGGGGTCCGGCTGAAGCTTTCTTT	CSASAQGGGPAEAFF
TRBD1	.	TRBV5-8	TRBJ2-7	TGTGCCAGCAGCTTCCGGGACAGGGATACCTACGAGCAGTACTTC	CASSFRDRDTYEQYF
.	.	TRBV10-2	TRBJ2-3	TGCGCCAGCAGTGAGGCGGGCACAGATACGCAGTATTTT	CASSEAGTDTQYF
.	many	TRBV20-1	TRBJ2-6	TGCAGTGTATCTCTCTCTGGGGCCAACGTCCTGACTTTC	CSVSLSGANVLTF
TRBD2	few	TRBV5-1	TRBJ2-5	TGCGCCAGCAGCCCCACACTAGCGGGAGGGCCGGTGACCCAGTACTTC	CASSPTLAGGPVTQYF
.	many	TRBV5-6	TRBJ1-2	TGTGCCAGCAGTTTAGCGGGTGGCTACACCTTC	CASSLAGGYTF
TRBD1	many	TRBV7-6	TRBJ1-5	TGTGCCAGCAGCTCGGGGACAGGGAGTCAGCCCCAGCATTTT	CASSSGTGSQPQHF
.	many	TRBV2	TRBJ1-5	TGTGCCAGCAGTGAAGATGCGGGAAGTCAGCCCCAGCATTTT	CASSEDAGSQPQHF